This TCR beta chain came from a study of blood T cell repertoires in COVID-19. The overall study: Whether acute or convalescent, the COVID-19 samples came from the United States, Italy and Spain. The cDNA or gDNA used as material had been derived from T cells, B-cell-depleted T cells, or PBMCs.

Germline loops: CDR1 SGHNT, CDR2 YYREEE (reference sequence). The CDR3 has 17 amino acids. With V trimmed by 0 bases and J by 7 bases, 10 bases remained unmatched. Repertoires were generated with immunoSEQ multiplex PCR, while TCRdb's copy carries only in-frame clones and drops some. The data hold about 240,000 clones, with roughly four fifths observed a single time. The receptor was isolated from a woman aged 80 or older with acute or convalescent COVID-19. The rearrangement joins TRBV5-4 to TRBJ1-6; 7 bases line up with TRBD1. Specimen: peripheral blood. CDR3 loop: CASSLATGDPLNSPLHF. The CDR3 DNA reads TGTGCCAGCAGCTTGGCAACAGGGGACCCTCTAAATTCACCCCTCCACTTT.